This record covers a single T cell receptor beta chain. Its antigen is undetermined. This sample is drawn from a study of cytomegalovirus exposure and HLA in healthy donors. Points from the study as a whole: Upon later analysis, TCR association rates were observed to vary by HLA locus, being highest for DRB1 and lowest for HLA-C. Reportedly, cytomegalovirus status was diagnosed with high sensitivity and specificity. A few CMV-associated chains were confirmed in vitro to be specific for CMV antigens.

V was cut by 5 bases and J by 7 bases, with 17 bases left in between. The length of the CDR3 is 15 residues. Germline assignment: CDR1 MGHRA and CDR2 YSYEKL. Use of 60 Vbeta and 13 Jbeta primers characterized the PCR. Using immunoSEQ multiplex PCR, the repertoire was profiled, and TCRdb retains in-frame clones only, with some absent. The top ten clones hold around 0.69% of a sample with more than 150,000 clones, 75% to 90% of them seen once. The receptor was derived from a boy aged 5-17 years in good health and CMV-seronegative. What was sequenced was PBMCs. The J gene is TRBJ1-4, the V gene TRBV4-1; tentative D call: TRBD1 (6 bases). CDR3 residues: CASSLSTGTSEKLFF. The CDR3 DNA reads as TGCGCCAGCAGCTTATCGACAGGTACGAGTGAAAAACTGTTTTTT.